These 26 T cell receptor beta chains were sequenced from one sample in a study of shared clonotypes between healthy human individuals. Assay: immunoSEQ multiplex PCR; the TCRdb copy retains only in-frame clones and omits some. Of some 500,000 clones listed, 90% to 96% are singletons. The specimen was naive CD4+ T cells sorted from blood. Subset: CD45RA+ positively selected. These TCRs come from a woman under 40 in good health.

The rearrangement uses TRBV5-6 and TRBJ2-5; D might be TRBD2 (5 bases). CDR3 length: 14 residues. Trimming removed 5 bases from V and 11 bases from J, with 22 bases in between. CDR1 is SGHDT and CDR2 is YYEEEE in the germline V gene. CDR3 sequence reads: CASRQSGSLGEQYF. As DNA, the CDR3 is TGTGCCAGCAGGCAATCGGGGAGCCTCGGGGAGCAGTACTTC.

This chain uses TRBV5-6 with TRBJ2-7; TRBD2 aligns across 7 bases. The CDR3 runs 16 residues. Unmatched junction bases numbered 8, after V lost 2 bases and J lost 0 bases. The germline gives CDR1 SGHDT, CDR2 YYEEEE. The CDR3 is CASSFGRFYSSYEQYF. The CDR3 DNA follows: TGTGCCAGCAGCTTCGGGAGGTTTTACAGCTCCTACGAGCAGTACTTC.

The J gene is TRBJ1-5, the V gene TRBV6-1, with D tentatively TRBD1 (5 bases). Germline loops: CDR1 MNHNS, CDR2 SASEGT. There are 14 residues in the CDR3. V was pared by 4 bases and J by 0 bases, with 7 bases between. CDR3 nucleotides: TGTGCCAGCAGTGGACAGTCTAGCAATCAGCCCCAGCATTTT. It yields the protein CASSGQSSNQPQHF.

This chain connects TRBV30 to TRBJ2-1; D gene unclear. Per germline, CDR1 GTSNPN and CDR2 SVGIG (reference sequence). Trimming removed 0 bases at V and 9 bases at J, with 6 bases between. The CDR3 has 11 amino acids. The CDR3 DNA is TGTGCCTGGAGTGTCATCCGTGAGCAGTTCTTC. It translates to CAWSVIREQFF.

Concerning this clone: Different DNA sequences within this sample yield the same CDR3. The gene calls are TRBV6-5 and TRBJ2-5; 14 nucleotides match TRBD2. With 4 bases clipped from V and 4 bases from J, the junction kept 2 bases outside the gene matches. This CDR3 has 15 amino acids. Looked up from germline, CDR1 is MNHEY and CDR2 is SVGAGI. The CDR3 bases are TGTGCCAGCAGTTCGGGACTAGCGGGAGTAGAGACCCAGTACTTC. Protein product: CASSSGLAGVETQYF.

The rearrangement links TRBV5-1 to TRBJ1-4, with a tentative D call TRBD1 (6 bases). With 0 bases removed from V and 0 bases from J, the gap between germline ends came to 12 bases. The CDR3 length is 17 residues. Germline lookup yields CDR1 SGHRS and CDR2 YFSETQ. The CDR3 coding sequence is TGCGCCAGCAGCTTGGGAAGGGACATGACAACTAATGAAAAACTGTTTTTT. It specifies CASSLGRDMTTNEKLFF.

This chain links TRBV19 with TRBJ2-1; 12 bases are shared with TRBD1. The CDR3 contains 16 residues. Trimming cost V 4 bases and J 4 bases; bases outside gene matches: 5. From germline, CDR1 is LNHDA and CDR2 SQIVND (reference sequence). CDR3 DNA sequence: TGTGCCAGTAGTAGGGGACAGGGGGCAGCGTACAATGAGCAGTTCTTC. It translates to CASSRGQGAAYNEQFF.

The chain employs TRBV14 and TRBJ2-7, with 12 bases that match TRBD1. The CDR3 is 16 residues long. V gave up 3 bases and J gave up 7 bases; unmatched junction bases: 10. CDR1 and CDR2 from the germline V gene are SGHDN and FVKESK. The CDR3 DNA sequence: TGTGCCAGCAGCCACATATCCGGGACAGGGGGCGGGGAGCAGTACTTC. It specifies CASSHISGTGGGEQYF.

The CDR3 coding sequence is TGTGCCAGCAGTCAAAAGTCCGGGGCGTACACTGAAGCTTTCTTT. Translation gives CASSQKSGAYTEAFF. The chain links TRBV6-1 to TRBJ1-1; a possible D gene is TRBD1 (5 bases). The germline V and J ends were trimmed by 5 bases and 3 bases, with 16 bases remaining between them. In germline, CDR1 is MNHNS, CDR2 SASEGT. This CDR3 is built from 15 residues.

The chain is built from TRBV27 and TRBJ1-3; D unresolved. V was cut by 6 bases and J by 1 base, with 10 bases left in between. Per the germline V gene, CDR1 is MNHEY and CDR2 is SMNVEV (reference sequence). CDR3 length: 14 residues. This chain's CDR3 is CASSKTASGNTIYF. The DNA of the CDR3 is TGTGCCAGCAGCAAAACGGCATCTGGAAACACCATATATTTT.

The DNA for the CDR3 is TGTGCCAGCAGCTTAGTCCTCAACACTGAAGCTTTCTTT. This gives the protein CASSLVLNTEAFF. The rearrangement uses TRBV7-9 and TRBJ1-1; D not resolved. V dropped 1 base and J dropped 2 bases, with 5 bases sitting between them. This CDR3 is built from 13 residues. The germline V gene has CDR1 SEHNR and CDR2 FQNEAQ (reference sequence).

This chain connects TRBV10-2 to TRBJ2-5; TRBD2 agrees at 9 bases. Germline values: CDR1 WSHSY, CDR2 SAAADI. The CDR3 has 15 residues. Losses at the gene ends were 6 bases for V and 7 bases for J; bases not matched to a gene: 12. The CDR3 protein is CASSSDFAGGGTQYF. DNA of the CDR3: TGCGCCAGCAGCTCCGACTTTGCGGGAGGGGGGACCCAGTACTTC.

This clone was found a few times. V usage is TRBV13 and J usage is TRBJ2-7; 7 bases line up with TRBD2. The CDR3 covers 13 residues. Germline trimming cut 1 base from V and 9 bases from J; bases unmatched to any gene: 6. Looked up from germline, CDR1 is PRHDT and CDR2 is FYEKMQ (reference sequence). The CDR3 loop reads CASSLVTSAGQYF. The CDR3 nucleotides are TGTGCCAGCAGCTTAGTAACTAGCGCGGGGCAGTACTTC.

The V call is TRBV27, the J call TRBJ1-6, with a weak D call TRBD1 (6 bases). Looked up from germline, CDR1 is MNHEY and CDR2 is SMNVEV (reference sequence). The ends were cut back, 8 bases at V and 0 bases at J, with 8 bases in the middle. The CDR3 contains 14 residues. CDR3 bases: TGTGCCAGCGGACAGAGCTCCTATAATTCACCCCTCCACTTT. This gives the protein CASGQSSYNSPLHF.

The chain couples TRBV27 to TRBJ2-5; 7 bases are shared with TRBD1. This CDR3 is 15 amino acids long. Trimming at V came to 0 bases and at J to 2 bases, leaving 3 bases not matched to a gene. The germline CDR1 and CDR2 sequences are MNHEY and SMNVEV (reference sequence). CDR3 loop: CASSLSGQIQETQYF. DNA of the CDR3: TGTGCCAGCAGTTTATCGGGACAGATACAAGAGACCCAGTACTTC.

The V gene is TRBV5-4, the J gene TRBJ2-1; D unclear. From germline, CDR1 is SGHNT and CDR2 YYREEE (reference sequence). V gave up 4 bases and J gave up 2 bases, with 7 bases separating them. The length of the CDR3 is 13 residues. Here the CDR3 DNA reads TGTGCCAGCAGCCTCCCAACCTACAATGAGCAGTTCTTC. This sequence encodes CASSLPTYNEQFF.

There are a few counts of this clone. The chain links TRBV30 to TRBJ1-2; D remains unclear. Trimming stripped 4 bases from V and 5 bases from J, with 17 bases between. This CDR3 has 14 residues. CDR1 is GTSNPN, CDR2 SVGIG, per germline (reference sequence). The CDR3 bases are TGTGCCTGGAAATTGCAAGGCCATGGATATGGCTACACCTTC. Protein sequence: CAWKLQGHGYGYTF. Based on the CDR3 plus reference TRBV30 and TRBJ1-2, the full variable domain is SQTIHQWPATLVQPVGSPLSLECTVEGTSNPNLYWYRQAAGRGLQLLFYSVGIGQISSEVPQNLSASRPQDRQFILSSKKLLLSDSGFYLCAWKLQGHGYGYTFGSGTRLTVV.

J is TRBJ2-2 and V is TRBV10-1; D gene unclear. Germline V gene lookup returns CDR1 WNHNN and CDR2 SYGVQD (reference sequence). Trimming pared 4 bases from V and 3 bases from J, leaving 6 bases between. This CDR3 region has 13 residues. For the CDR3, the DNA is TGCGCCAGCAGTGCCCAGGACACCGGGGAGCTGTTTTTT. Its protein product is CASSAQDTGELFF.

V gene TRBV9 combines with J gene TRBJ2-1; D is uncertain. Germline CDR1 is SGDLS and CDR2 is YYNGEE. V lost 2 bases and J lost 6, with 15 bases in between. The CDR3 consists of 15 residues. CDR3 in amino acids: CASSVGSGSANEQFF. DNA of the CDR3: TGTGCCAGCAGCGTGGGGTCCGGGTCTGCCAATGAGCAGTTCTTC.

The DNA for the CDR3 is TGTGCCAGCAGAGGAGGTCCCGGGAGGGCCCTCAAAAACATTCAGTACTTC. Translation gives CASRGGPGRALKNIQYF. V and J are TRBV27 and TRBJ2-4; TRBD2 agrees at 8 bases. In germline, CDR1 is MNHEY, CDR2 SMNVEV (reference sequence). J gave up 3 bases and V 6 bases, and 13 bases lay outside the gene matches. CDR3 length: 17 amino acids.

Notes on this clone: This same CDR3 is encoded by further DNA sequences in the sample. The gene calls are TRBV19 and TRBJ1-1, with D possibly matching TRBD1 (6 bases). V was trimmed by 11 bases and J by 1 base, leaving 8 bases between them. Germline CDR1 LNHDA, CDR2 SQIVND (reference sequence). CDR3 length equals 11 residues. The CDR3 sequence: CASTGNTEAFF. The DNA of the CDR3 is TGTGCCTCGACAGGGAACACTGAAGCTTTCTTT.

The chain couples TRBV18 to TRBJ2-1; 8 bases match TRBD2. V lost 3 bases and J lost 7; bases outside the gene matches: 8. This CDR3 has 15 residues. Germline loops: CDR1 KGHSH, CDR2 LQKENI. DNA for the CDR3: TGTGCCAGCTCACCCTCGGGAGGGCCGGAGAATGAGCAGTTCTTC. Amino acids: CASSPSGGPENEQFF. The full variable domain, in which reference TRBV18 and TRBJ2-1 provide the parts outside the CDR3, is NAGVMQNPRHLVRRRGQEARLRCSPMKGHSHVYWYRQLPEEGLKFMVYLQKENIIDESGMPKERFSAEFPKEGPSILRIQQVVRGDSAAYFCASSPSGGPENEQFFGPGTRLTVL.

For the CDR3, the DNA is TGCGCCAGCAGTGATCGTGGGAGAGAGACCCAGTACTTC. The encoded protein is CASSDRGRETQYF. This chain uses TRBV10-1 with TRBJ2-5; D is perhaps TRBD2 (5 bases). CDR3 length equals 13 residues. Deletions cut 3 bases from V and 4 bases from J, with 9 bases between. Germline V gene lookup returns CDR1 WNHNN and CDR2 SYGVQD (reference sequence).

The CDR3 protein is CATSRDQIAGELFF. The CDR3 DNA reads TGTGCCACCAGCAGAGACCAAATCGCCGGGGAGCTGTTTTTT. The chain combines TRBV15 with TRBJ2-2; D not resolved. With 0 bases removed from V and 6 bases from J, the gap between germline ends came to 8 bases. The CDR3 is 14 amino acids. The germline V gene encodes CDR1 LNHNV and CDR2 YYDKDF (reference sequence).

The chain joins TRBV18 to TRBJ2-3, with D possibly TRBD2 on 6 matching bases. The CDR3 runs 17 residues. Looked up from germline, CDR1 is KGHSH and CDR2 is LQKENI. V gave up 3 bases and J gave up 0 bases, with 16 bases separating them. This CDR3 reads CASSPSSAGISTDTQYF. CDR3 bases: TGTGCCAGCTCACCTTCTAGTGCGGGAATAAGCACAGATACGCAGTATTTT.

The V gene is TRBV2, the J gene TRBJ2-7; 9 bases fit TRBD1. V trimming: 7 bases; J trimming: 4 bases; junction bases outside the gene matches: 11. Germline V CDR1 and CDR2: SNHLY, FYNNEI. CDR3 length equals 15 residues. CDR3 nucleotides: TGTGCCAGCAAACTACTGGGACAGGGTAATTACGAGCAGTACTTC. This translates into CASKLLGQGNYEQYF.